The 25 T cell receptor beta chains presented below share a single source sample, sequenced in a study of T cells in Graves' hyperthyroidism and ophthalmopathy. What was amplified from RNA transcripts were TCR beta CDR3 regions. In the first-round RT-PCR of the TCR CDR3, the HTBI primer set was used. TCRdb reprocessed the multiplex PCR reads via MiXCR and lists one record per CDR3 protein. The data show hundreds of thousands of distinct CDR3 sequences, roughly 40% seen once. Sequenced input: blood. The receptors here all came from a man aged 18 to 29 with Graves' hyperthyroidism.

A few counts support this clonotype. This chain joins TRBV20-1 and TRBJ2-7; 10 bases fit TRBD2. CDR3 size: 14 residues. Germline loops: CDR1 DFQATT, CDR2 SNEGSKA (reference sequence). Trimming took 2 bases from V and 2 from J; bases not matched to a gene: 3. DNA of the CDR3: TGCAGTGCTAGAAGCCTAGCGGGAGCCTACGAGCAGTACTTC. As protein: CSARSLAGAYEQYF.

This clonotype was recorded at least ten times. CDR3 sequence: CASSEARSNTEAFF. CDR3 nucleotide sequence: TGTGCCAGCAGTGAAGCGCGAAGTAACACTGAAGCTTTCTTT. The chain uses TRBV2 and TRBJ1-1; D not resolved. The germline V and J ends were trimmed by 0 bases and 2 bases, with 7 bases remaining between them. This CDR3 region has 14 residues. Germline V gives CDR1 SNHLY, CDR2 FYNNEI.

This chain joins TRBV20-1 and TRBJ2-7, with TRBD1 matching 7 bases. Germline values: CDR1 DFQATT, CDR2 SNEGSKA (reference sequence). The CDR3 has 14 amino acids. Unmatched junction bases numbered 8, after V lost 3 bases and J lost 3 bases. DNA of the CDR3: TGCAGTGCTAGCTCGACAGGGAGAGGCTACGAGCAGTACTTC. Translating it yields CSASSTGRGYEQYF.

This clonotype was observed at least ten times. The rearrangement uses TRBV10-3 and TRBJ1-4; 7 nucleotides agree with TRBD1. CDR3 size: 12 residues. The V gene end was trimmed by 8 bases and the J gene end by 8 bases; junction bases not matched to a gene: 5. From germline, CDR1 is ENHRY and CDR2 SYGVKD. The CDR3 coding sequence is TGTGCCATCCTACAGGGGTCCGAAAAACTGTTTTTT. Amino acids: CAILQGSEKLFF.

J is TRBJ1-2 and V is TRBV20-1; 10 bases fit TRBD1. Trimming removed 5 bases from V and 10 bases from J; junction bases left unmatched: 7. The CDR3 has 12 residues. From germline, CDR1 is DFQATT and CDR2 SNEGSKA (reference sequence). In nucleotides, the CDR3 is TGCAGTGCTTCTGGACAGGGGGGTTCCTACACCTTC. Translating it yields CSASGQGGSYTF.

To note about this clonotype: The CDR3 carries no conserved terminal phenylalanine or tryptophan, so it likely arises from a read error. No DNA is shown, since the ends of the CDR3 on it are uncertain; the CDR3 is the one TCRdb lists. The CDR3: CASSLVSA. The rearrangement uses TRBV7-2 and TRBJ1-3. CDR1 is SGHTA and CDR2 is FQGNSA in the germline V gene. The CDR3 is 8 residues long, counting both termini.

This chain links TRBV7-1 with TRBJ1-1; weak D call: TRBD1 (5 bases). TRBV7-1 is flagged as an ORF with uncertain function. CDR3 length: 14 amino acids. The V gene lost 3 bases and the J gene lost 8 bases, with 16 bases spanning the gap. This chain's CDR3 is CASSSYGTPAEAFF. The CDR3 DNA follows: TGTGCCAGCAGCTCCTATGGGACCCCCGCAGAAGCTTTCTTT.

This sequence joins TRBV6-5 and TRBJ1-6; D is ambiguous. The CDR3 is 14 amino acids. Germline CDR1 and CDR2: MNHEY and SVGAGI. The V gene lost 3 bases and the J gene lost 4 bases, with 7 bases spanning the gap. The CDR3, as DNA: TGTGCCAGCAGTTATGAGAGTTATAATTCACCCCTCCACTTT. Amino acids: CASSYESYNSPLHF.

The rearrangement joins TRBV19 to TRBJ2-2; 12 nucleotides align to TRBD2. V shed 5 bases and J 17 bases; nucleotides not matched to a gene: 9. The CDR3 is 13 residues long. Germline V lookup: CDR1 LNHDA, CDR2 SQIVND (reference sequence). The CDR3 DNA is TGTGCCAGTAGTTCCGAACTAGCGGGGGGCTGTTTTTTT. Its protein product is CASSSELAGGCFF.

Notes on this clonotype: At one boundary the junction diverges from the germline segment, which might be a read error. The chain links TRBV6-5 to TRBJ1-1; D may be TRBD1 (5 bases). This CDR3 region has 12 residues. CDR1 is MNHEY, CDR2 SVGAGI, per germline. CDR3 in DNA: TGTGTCAGCACAGCAGGGAGCACTGAAGCTTTCTTT. Its translation is CVSTAGSTEAFF.

The chain couples TRBV5-8 to TRBJ1-2; TRBD1 might be the D (6 bases). V was trimmed by 2 bases and J by 4 bases, leaving 12 bases between them. Germline V gene lookup returns CDR1 SGHTS and CDR2 YDEGEE. CDR3 length: 14 residues. The chain's CDR3 is CASSFTKQGYGYTF. The CDR3 DNA reads as TGTGCCAGCAGCTTCACGAAACAGGGCTATGGCTACACCTTC.

This clonotype was seen ten or more times. The V and J genes are TRBV5-1 and TRBJ1-1, with D perhaps TRBD1 (5 bases). This CDR3 has 14 amino acids. The V and J ends lost 9 bases and 0 bases respectively, with 15 bases between them. From germline, CDR1 is SGHRS and CDR2 YFSETQ. CDR3 region: CATKGEGLNTEAFF. The CDR3 DNA sequence: TGCGCCACTAAAGGGGAGGGACTGAACACTGAAGCTTTCTTT.

Details on this clonotype: A read error may be the cause here, since a much bigger clone is one base away. The rearrangement joins TRBV12-3 or TRBV12-4 to TRBJ1-5, with 11 bases matching TRBD1. The CDR3 is made up of 14 amino acids. Here the CDR3 reads CASRDRGPNQPRHF. CDR3 bases: TGTGCCAGCAGGGACAGGGGGCCCAATCAGCCCCGGCATTTT.

The chain joins TRBV2 to TRBJ1-1, with D unclear. The V end was cut by 4 bases, the J end by 5 bases, with 14 bases between. The CDR3 runs to 14 residues. Germline V CDR1 and CDR2: SNHLY, FYNNEI. CDR3 nucleotides: TGTGCCAGCAGTGCCAGCAGGACGATAACTGAAGCTTTCTTT. Translated: CASSASRTITEAFF.

The sample holds a few counts of this clonotype. V gene TRBV12-3 or TRBV12-4 combines with J gene TRBJ2-2; a possible D gene is TRBD2 (6 bases). The V end was cut by 8 bases, the J end by 3 bases, with 19 bases between. The CDR3 consists of 16 residues. The CDR3 DNA reads as TGTGCCAGCTGTTCGGCGGGATTTATATACACCGGGGAGCTGTTTTTT. Residues: CASCSAGFIYTGELFF.

This clonotype was detected many times. The genes are TRBV12-3 or TRBV12-4 and TRBJ2-7; no reliable D call. Trimming shortened V by 5 bases and J by 2 bases, and 10 bases separated the two germline ends. There are 13 residues in the CDR3. CDR3 loop: CASSPDAAYEQYF. CDR3 DNA sequence: TGTGCCAGCAGTCCGGACGCCGCCTACGAGCAGTACTTC.

V is TRBV11-3 and J is TRBJ2-7, with 7 positions matching TRBD2. Germline V CDR1 and CDR2: SGHNT, YENEEA. Trimming took 4 bases from V and 5 from J; bases not matched to a gene: 8. The length of the CDR3 is 14 residues. CDR3 nucleotide sequence: TGTGCCAGCAGCTCGGGGGGTGTGAGGAACGAGCAGTACTTC. Encoded protein: CASSSGGVRNEQYF. Full variable domain (missing parts from reference TRBV11-3 and TRBJ2-7): EAGVVQSPRYKIIEKKQPVAFWCNPISGHNTLYWYLQNLGQGPELLIRYENEEAVDDSQLPKDRFSAERLKGVDSTLKIQPAELGDSAVYLCASSSGGVRNEQYFGPGTRLTVT.

The rearrangement uses TRBV29-1 and TRBJ2-1; 9 positions agree with TRBD2. The germline V gene has CDR1 SQVTM and CDR2 ANQGSEA. The CDR3 spans 14 residues. Trimming took 6 bases from V and 6 from J; bases not matched to a gene: 9. The CDR3 here is CSVAGLAGLNEQFF. Written as DNA, the CDR3 is TGCAGCGTGGCGGGTCTAGCGGGGCTCAATGAGCAGTTCTTC.

Many counts were recorded for this clonotype. The rearrangement links TRBV10-3 to TRBJ1-2; TRBD1 matches at 7 bases. Germline CDR1 and CDR2: ENHRY and SYGVKD. This CDR3 region has 13 residues. Losses at the gene ends were 4 bases for V and 5 bases for J; bases not matched to a gene: 4. CDR3 region: CAISGRRGYGYTF. CDR3 bases: TGTGCCATCAGTGGCCGCAGGGGGTATGGCTACACCTTC.

The chain recombines TRBV15 with TRBJ2-7, with D possibly being TRBD1 (5 bases). The CDR3 has 14 amino acids. V lost 2 bases and J lost 3, with 11 bases in between. The germline gives CDR1 LNHNV, CDR2 YYDKDF (reference sequence). CDR3 loop: CATSRKSQGYEQYF. The CDR3 DNA reads TGTGCCACCAGCAGAAAGTCCCAGGGCTACGAGCAGTACTTC.

On this clonotype: Since a much larger clone is just one base distant, this may be a read error. This chain connects TRBV2 to TRBJ1-5, with unresolved D. The CDR3 sequence is 14 residues long. From germline, CDR1 is SNHLY and CDR2 FYNNEI. With 3 bases removed from V and 1 base from J, the gap between germline ends came to 7 bases. The CDR3 nucleotides read TGTGCCAGCAGTGACTGCGACAGCAATCAGCCCCAGCATTTT. It specifies CASSDCDSNQPQHF.

The rearrangement joins TRBV5-1 to TRBJ1-6; no clear D gene. The V end lost 1 base, the J end lost 7 bases, and 9 bases lay between the germline ends. CDR1 is SGHRS, CDR2 YFSETQ, per germline. This CDR3 spans 14 amino acids. The CDR3 loop reads CASSLQDGNSPLHF. In nucleotides, the CDR3 is TGCGCCAGCAGCTTGCAGGACGGAAATTCACCCCTCCACTTT. Based on the CDR3 plus reference TRBV5-1 and TRBJ1-6, the full variable domain is KAGVTQTPRYLIKTRGQQVTLSCSPISGHRSVSWYQQTPGQGLQFLFEYFSETQRNKGNFPGRFSGRQFSNSRSEMNVSTLELGDSALYLCASSLQDGNSPLHFGNGTRLTVT.

This clonotype was found many times. The chain combines TRBV7-9 with TRBJ1-2; maybe TRBD1 (6 bases). The V end lost 3 bases, the J end lost 5 bases, and 10 bases lay between the germline ends. The CDR3 is 13 amino acids. Germline CDR1 SEHNR, CDR2 FQNEAQ (reference sequence). The CDR3 DNA reads TGTGCCAGCAGCTTTCAGGGGCTTTATGGCTACACCTTC. Translation gives CASSFQGLYGYTF.

The gene calls are TRBV11-2 and TRBJ2-5; D may be TRBD2 (6 bases). The V gene lost 5 bases and the J gene lost 1 base, with 20 bases spanning the gap. Looked up from germline, CDR1 is SGHAT and CDR2 is FQNNGV. The CDR3 length is 17 residues. As DNA, the CDR3 is TGTGCCAGCAGCCCCTCATTGGGGGACGGGGGCCAAGAGACCCAGTACTTC. Its protein product is CASSPSLGDGGQETQYF.

This chain uses TRBV5-1 with TRBJ1-1; 8 nucleotides match TRBD1. The germline CDR1 and CDR2 sequences are SGHRS and YFSETQ. There are 15 residues in the CDR3. The J segment lost 0 bases and the V segment lost 3 bases, leaving 4 bases of the junction unmatched. For the CDR3, the DNA is TGCGCCAGCAGCTGGACAGGGATTCTGAACACTGAAGCTTTCTTT. Its translation is CASSWTGILNTEAFF.